Each of the 24 T cell receptor beta chains below was sequenced from the same sample in a study of CDR3 diversity in severe acne. TCRdb ran MiXCR on the PCR reads and lists one entry per CDR3 protein. The table includes about 100,000 distinct CDR3 sequences, 51% detected once. The specimen was blood. The receptors come from a male donor with acne.

The genes are TRBV7-2 and TRBJ2-5, with D unclear. This CDR3 comprises 16 residues. The germline V and J ends were trimmed by 5 bases and 2 bases, with 18 bases remaining between them. CDR1 is SGHTA and CDR2 is FQGNSA in the germline V gene. CDR3 amino acids: CASSPDIFRQQETQYF. CDR3 bases: TGTGCCAGCAGCCCCGATATTTTCCGTCAGCAAGAGACCCAGTACTTC.

The chain employs TRBV2 and TRBJ1-4; D uncertain. This CDR3 contains 16 residues. Trimming pared 4 bases from V and 8 bases from J, leaving 20 bases between. Germline CDR1 SNHLY, CDR2 FYNNEI. CDR3 amino acids: CASSGTSGRRWEKLFF. CDR3 DNA sequence: TGTGCCAGCAGTGGGACTAGCGGGAGGCGGTGGGAAAAACTGTTTTTT.

The CDR3: CASSLIAGLRDRGSSYEQYF. The CDR3 DNA sequence: TGTGCCAGCAGCTTAATAGCCGGACTCCGGGACAGGGGAAGTTCCTACGAGCAGTACTTC. The rearrangement links TRBV7-3 to TRBJ2-7, with 10 positions matching TRBD1. CDR1 is SGHTA, CDR2 FQGTGA, per germline. This CDR3 has 20 residues. J lost 1 base, V lost 1 base, and 16 bases had no gene match. Combining the CDR3 with reference TRBV7-3 and TRBJ2-7 gives the whole variable domain GAGVSQTPSNKVTEKGKYVELRCDPISGHTALYWYRQSLGQGPEFLIYFQGTGAADDSGLPNDRFFAVRPEGSVSTLKIQRTERGDSAVYLCASSLIAGLRDRGSSYEQYFGPGTRLTVT.

The chain carries TRBV20-1 and TRBJ2-1; 8 bases agree with TRBD2. V was clipped by 1 base and J by 3 bases; unmatched bases: 5. This CDR3 has 15 amino acids. Germline V gene data show CDR1 as DFQATT and CDR2 as SNEGSKA (reference sequence). CDR3 DNA sequence: TGCAGTGCTAGAGGGGTTAGCGGGGACTACAATGAGCAGTTCTTC. Its protein is CSARGVSGDYNEQFF.

The J gene is TRBJ1-2, the V gene TRBV24-1; D might be TRBD1 (5 bases). Germline values: CDR1 KGHDR, CDR2 SFDVKD. The CDR3 extends over 15 amino acids. Trimming removed 4 bases from V and 8 bases from J, with 19 bases in between. CDR3 sequence: CATSDPKSGTGGYTF. The CDR3 region has the DNA TGTGCCACCAGTGACCCAAAGTCAGGGACTGGCGGCTACACCTTC.

The CDR3, as DNA: TGTGCCAGCAGCTTAGACCCCCGACTGGGGACTAGCGGGAGGGAGACCCAGTACTTC. Encoded protein: CASSLDPRLGTSGRETQYF. The rearrangement links TRBV7-8 to TRBJ2-5; 15 bases line up with TRBD2. Unmatched junction bases numbered 11, after V lost 1 base and J lost 5 bases. The germline CDR1 and CDR2 sequences are SGHVS and FQNEAQ. The CDR3 loop spans 19 amino acids.

This clonotype was detected ten times or more. V and J are TRBV20-1 and TRBJ1-6; D is perhaps TRBD1 (5 bases). V gave up 0 bases and J gave up 9 bases, with 12 bases separating them. The CDR3 extends over 14 amino acids. CDR1 is DFQATT and CDR2 is SNEGSKA in the germline V gene (reference sequence). CDR3 coding DNA: TGCAGTGCTAGAGATCTCGGGGGAAGTTCACCCCTCCACTTT. Its translation: CSARDLGGSSPLHF.

The chain uses TRBV30 and TRBJ1-1; D is possibly TRBD1 (5 bases). This CDR3 has 13 amino acids. Germline lookup yields CDR1 GTSNPN and CDR2 SVGIG (reference sequence). Trimming removed 6 bases from V and 1 base from J, with 12 bases in between. Here the CDR3 reads CACPGRQNTEAFF. DNA for the CDR3: TGTGCCTGCCCGGGACGGCAGAACACTGAAGCTTTCTTT.

V usage is TRBV11-3 and J usage is TRBJ2-7; D is perhaps TRBD1 (5 bases). V lost 2 bases to trimming and J lost 7 bases, with 12 bases between them. The germline V gene encodes CDR1 SGHNT and CDR2 YENEEA. CDR3 size: 13 residues. The CDR3 bases are TGTGCCAGCAGCTTACCGCAGGGTCGGGAGCAGTACTTC. This codes for CASSLPQGREQYF.

This clonotype was counted ten times or more. The rearrangement uses TRBV20-1 and TRBJ2-1; 13 bases agree with TRBD2. In germline, CDR1 is DFQATT, CDR2 SNEGSKA (reference sequence). The CDR3 length is 21 residues. Trimming took 0 bases from V and 8 from J; bases not matched to a gene: 22. CDR3: CSARDHGARLAGGLGLYEQFF. CDR3 DNA: TGCAGTGCTAGAGATCACGGGGCTCGACTAGCGGGAGGTCTCGGGTTGTATGAGCAGTTCTTC.

The rearrangement links TRBV5-6 to TRBJ2-5, with 10 positions matching TRBD2. Trimming at V came to 1 base and at J to 5 bases, leaving 2 bases not matched to a gene. The CDR3 consists of 14 residues. CDR1 and CDR2 (germline): SGHDT, YYEEEE. The CDR3 DNA follows: TGTGCCAGCAGCTTGACTAGCGGGACGGAGACCCAGTACTTC. Translation: CASSLTSGTETQYF.

This clonotype has only one observation. The chain is built from TRBV7-2 and TRBJ2-5; 10 positions match TRBD2. There are 18 residues in the CDR3. The V gene end was trimmed by 2 bases and the J gene end by 3 bases; junction bases not matched to a gene: 12. From germline, CDR1 is SGHTA and CDR2 FQGNSA. The chain's CDR3 is CASSLRPGASGSEETQYF. The CDR3, as DNA: TGTGCCAGCAGCTTAAGGCCGGGGGCTAGCGGGAGTGAAGAGACCCAGTACTTC.

The chain has TRBV7-8 and TRBJ1-2, with D maybe TRBD1 (5 bases). The CDR3 has 16 residues. V was clipped by 2 bases and J by 2 bases, with 15 bases between them. CDR1 is SGHVS, CDR2 FQNEAQ, per germline. The CDR3 DNA reads as TGTGCCAGCAGCTTACATCGGCTTACAGGAAACTATGGCTACACCTTC. Encoded protein: CASSLHRLTGNYGYTF.

The rearrangement uses TRBV20-1 and TRBJ2-7; 12 bases match TRBD2. V gave up 1 base and J gave up 7 bases; unmatched junction bases: 5. This CDR3 comprises 14 residues. CDR1 is DFQATT and CDR2 is SNEGSKA in the germline V gene (reference sequence). CDR3 DNA sequence: TGCAGTGCTAGAGGACTAGCGGGAGTTCAGGAGCAGTACTTC. As protein: CSARGLAGVQEQYF.

The rearrangement links TRBV10-3 to TRBJ2-7; D remains ambiguous. The CDR3 runs to 14 residues. Looked up from germline, CDR1 is ENHRY and CDR2 is SYGVKD. V lost 6 bases, J lost 5 bases, and 17 bases lay in between. In nucleotides, the CDR3 is TGTGCCATCAGCTCCCGGAAAACTGAGGACGAGCAGTACTTC. Its protein product is CAISSRKTEDEQYF.

J is TRBJ1-2 and V is TRBV29-1; 7 bases align to TRBD1. V dropped 6 bases and J dropped 4; count of bases not matched to a gene: 5. Germline lookup yields CDR1 SQVTM and CDR2 ANQGSEA. The CDR3 has 12 amino acids. The CDR3 DNA is TGCAGCGTGCGGGACAGAATCTATGGCTACACCTTC. It encodes CSVRDRIYGYTF.

This rearrangement joins TRBV4-1 to TRBJ1-1; D may be TRBD1 (5 bases). The germline gives CDR1 MGHRA, CDR2 YSYEKL. The CDR3 has 13 amino acids. The V end lost 0 bases, the J end lost 8 bases, and 10 bases lay between the germline ends. In nucleotides, the CDR3 is TGCGCCAGCAGCCAAGACAAAGGGGACGAAGCTTTCTTT. Encoded protein: CASSQDKGDEAFF.

The chain links TRBV7-2 to TRBJ2-1; a possible D gene is TRBD2 (5 bases). CDR3 length: 13 amino acids. Germline CDR1 SGHTA, CDR2 FQGNSA. The CDR3 is CIRLNEGWNEQFF. In nucleotides, the CDR3 is TGTATCAGGTTGAACGAGGGCTGGAATGAGCAGTTCTTC.

Comments on this clonotype: A read error may produce the germline difference seen at one junction end. The chain employs TRBV10-3 and TRBJ2-7; perhaps TRBD2 as D (7 bases). This CDR3 has 14 residues. The germline V gene has CDR1 ENHRY and CDR2 SYGVKD. The CDR3 DNA follows: TGTGCCAGCAGTCAAAGGGGGGGGCCGGGCGAGCAGTACTTC. Protein sequence: CASSQRGGPGEQYF.

This clonotype was detected once. This chain connects TRBV20-1 to TRBJ2-7; 13 nucleotides line up with TRBD2. CDR1 is DFQATT, CDR2 SNEGSKA, per germline (reference sequence). The CDR3 is 16 residues long. The V gene end was trimmed by 5 bases and the J gene end by 3 bases; junction bases not matched to a gene: 10. This chain's CDR3 is CSAAGLAGVAIYEQYF. The CDR3 DNA is TGCAGTGCTGCCGGACTAGCGGGAGTTGCCATCTACGAGCAGTACTTC.

On this clonotype: No conserved phenylalanine or tryptophan is present at the end of the CDR3, so a read error is the likely explanation. The rearrangement joins TRBV15 to TRBJ2-3; the match to TRBD2 covers 9 bases. The germline V gene has CDR1 LNHNV and CDR2 YYDKDF (reference sequence). Trimming at V came to 10 bases and at J to 6 bases, leaving 14 bases not matched to a gene. The CDR3 is 15 residues long. The CDR3: CASSEPGTSSDTQYS. The CDR3 nucleotides are TGTGCCAGCAGTGAACCCGGGACTAGCTCGGATACGCAGTATTCT.

This clonotype appeared a few times. V is TRBV28 and J is TRBJ2-7; TRBD2 matches 13 bases. J lost 2 bases, V lost 2 bases, and 3 bases had no gene match. The CDR3 spans 16 residues. Germline CDR1 MDHEN, CDR2 SYDVKM. The CDR3 reads CASSLLGLAGPYEQYF. For the CDR3, the DNA is TGTGCCAGCAGTTTACTGGGACTAGCGGGACCCTACGAGCAGTACTTC.

J is TRBJ1-2 and V is TRBV20-1; D is undetermined. The CDR3 loop spans 13 amino acids. Trimming stripped 0 bases from V and 4 bases from J, with 9 bases between. Germline assignment: CDR1 DFQATT and CDR2 SNEGSKA (reference sequence). The CDR3 is CSARDRMVYGYTF. CDR3 DNA sequence: TGCAGTGCTAGAGACAGGATGGTCTATGGCTACACCTTC.

The J gene is TRBJ2-1, the V gene TRBV28, with TRBD2 matching 8 bases. There are 13 residues in the CDR3. Trimming cost V 6 bases and J 6 bases; bases outside gene matches: 4. Germline V gives CDR1 MDHEN, CDR2 SYDVKM. CDR3 coding DNA: TGTGCCAGCAGCCACGGGAGGGCCAATGAGCAGTTCTTC. It encodes CASSHGRANEQFF.